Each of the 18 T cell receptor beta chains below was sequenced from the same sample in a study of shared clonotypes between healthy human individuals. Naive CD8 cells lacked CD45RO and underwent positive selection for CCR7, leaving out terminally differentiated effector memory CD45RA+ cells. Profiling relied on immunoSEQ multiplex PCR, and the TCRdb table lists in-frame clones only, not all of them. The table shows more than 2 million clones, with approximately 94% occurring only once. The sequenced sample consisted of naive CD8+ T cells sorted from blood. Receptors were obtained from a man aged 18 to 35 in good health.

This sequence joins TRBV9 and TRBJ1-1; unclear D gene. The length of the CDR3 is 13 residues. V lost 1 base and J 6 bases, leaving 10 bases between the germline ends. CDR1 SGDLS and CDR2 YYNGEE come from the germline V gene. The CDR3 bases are TGTGCCAGCAGCGTACTAGATTCCGCTGAAGCTTTCTTT. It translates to CASSVLDSAEAFF.

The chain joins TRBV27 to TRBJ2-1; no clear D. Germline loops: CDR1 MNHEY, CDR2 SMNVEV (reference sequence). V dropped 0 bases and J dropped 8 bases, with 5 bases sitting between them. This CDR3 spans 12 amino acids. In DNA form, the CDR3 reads TGTGCCAGCAGTTTATCGGTGGATGAGCAGTTCTTC. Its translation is CASSLSVDEQFF.

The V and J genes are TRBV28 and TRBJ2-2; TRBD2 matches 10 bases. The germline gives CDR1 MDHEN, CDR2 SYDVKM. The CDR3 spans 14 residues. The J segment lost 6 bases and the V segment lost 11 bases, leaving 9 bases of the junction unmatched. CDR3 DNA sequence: TGTGCCGTCCCTAGCGGGGGTTTCGCCGGGGAGCTGTTTTTT. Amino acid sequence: CAVPSGGFAGELFF.

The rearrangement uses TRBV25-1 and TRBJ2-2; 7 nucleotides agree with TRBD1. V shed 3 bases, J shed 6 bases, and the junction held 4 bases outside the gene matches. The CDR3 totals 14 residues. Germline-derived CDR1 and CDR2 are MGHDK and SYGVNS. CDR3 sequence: CASSDEGAAGELFF. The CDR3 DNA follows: TGTGCCAGCAGTGATGAGGGGGCGGCCGGGGAGCTGTTTTTT.

The CDR3 sequence: CASSAGPGTYEQYF. CDR3 DNA sequence: TGTGCCAGCAGCGCTGGACCAGGAACCTACGAGCAGTACTTC. The genes are TRBV9 and TRBJ2-7; D gene unclear. Trimming shortened V by 3 bases and J by 2 bases, and 12 bases separated the two germline ends. Germline CDR1 SGDLS, CDR2 YYNGEE. The length of the CDR3 is 14 residues.

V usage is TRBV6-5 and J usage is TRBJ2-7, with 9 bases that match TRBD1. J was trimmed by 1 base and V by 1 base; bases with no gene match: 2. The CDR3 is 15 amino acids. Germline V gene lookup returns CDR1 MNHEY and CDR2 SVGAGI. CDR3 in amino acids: CASSYYGTGSYEQYF. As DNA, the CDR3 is TGTGCCAGCAGTTACTACGGGACAGGGTCCTACGAGCAGTACTTC.

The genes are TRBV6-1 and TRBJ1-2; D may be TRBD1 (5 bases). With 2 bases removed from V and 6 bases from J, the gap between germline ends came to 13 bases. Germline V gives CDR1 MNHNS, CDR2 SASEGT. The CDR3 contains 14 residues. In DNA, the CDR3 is TGTGCCAGCAGTGAATCGGAGGGGACCAATGGCTACACCTTC. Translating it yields CASSESEGTNGYTF.

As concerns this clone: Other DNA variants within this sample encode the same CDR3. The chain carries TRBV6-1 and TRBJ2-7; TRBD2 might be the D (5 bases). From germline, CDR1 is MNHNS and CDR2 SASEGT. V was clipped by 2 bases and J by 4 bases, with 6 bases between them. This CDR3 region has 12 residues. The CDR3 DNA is TGTGCCAGCAGTGAACGGGGATACGAGCAGTACTTC. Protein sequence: CASSERGYEQYF.

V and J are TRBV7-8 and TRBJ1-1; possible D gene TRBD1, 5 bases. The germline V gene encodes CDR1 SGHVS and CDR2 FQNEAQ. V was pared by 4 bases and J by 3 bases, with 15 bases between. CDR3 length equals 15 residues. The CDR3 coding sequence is TGTGCCAGCAGCTGGTCTCAGGGAAGGTACACTGAAGCTTTCTTT. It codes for CASSWSQGRYTEAFF. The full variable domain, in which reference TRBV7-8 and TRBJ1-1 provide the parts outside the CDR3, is GAGVSQSPRYKVAKRGQDVALRCDPISGHVSLFWYQQALGQGPEFLTYFQNEAQLDKSGLPSDRFFAERPEGSVSTLKIQRTQQEDSAVYLCASSWSQGRYTEAFFGQGTRLTVV.

CDR3 in DNA: TGTGCCAGCAGTTCTCCGGACAGGTACGAGCAGTACTTC. Its translation: CASSSPDRYEQYF. This sequence joins TRBV6-6 and TRBJ2-7; 7 bases align to TRBD1. The CDR3 has 13 residues. Germline values: CDR1 MNHNY, CDR2 SVGAGI (reference sequence). J was trimmed by 4 bases and V by 4 bases; bases with no gene match: 4.

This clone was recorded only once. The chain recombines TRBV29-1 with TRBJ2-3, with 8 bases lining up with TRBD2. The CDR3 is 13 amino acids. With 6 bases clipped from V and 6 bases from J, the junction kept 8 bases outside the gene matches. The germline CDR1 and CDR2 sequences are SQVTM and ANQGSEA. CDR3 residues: CSVGLAGADTQYF. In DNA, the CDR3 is TGCAGCGTCGGACTAGCTGGGGCTGATACGCAGTATTTT.

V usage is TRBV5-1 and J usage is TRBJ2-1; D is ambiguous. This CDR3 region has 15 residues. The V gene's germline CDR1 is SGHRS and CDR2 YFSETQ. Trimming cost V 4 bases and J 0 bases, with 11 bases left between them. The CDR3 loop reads CASSLNGVSYNEQFF. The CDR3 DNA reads TGCGCCAGCAGCCTCAATGGAGTCTCCTACAATGAGCAGTTCTTC. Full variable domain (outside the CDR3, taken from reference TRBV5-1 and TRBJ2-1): KAGVTQTPRYLIKTRGQQVTLSCSPISGHRSVSWYQQTPGQGLQFLFEYFSETQRNKGNFPGRFSGRQFSNSRSEMNVSTLELGDSALYLCASSLNGVSYNEQFFGPGTRLTVL.

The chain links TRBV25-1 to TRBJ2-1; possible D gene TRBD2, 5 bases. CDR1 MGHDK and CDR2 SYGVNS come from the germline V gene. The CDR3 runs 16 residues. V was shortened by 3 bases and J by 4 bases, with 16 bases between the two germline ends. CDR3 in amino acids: CASSDVGVSTYNEQFF. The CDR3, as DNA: TGTGCCAGCAGTGACGTGGGAGTCTCTACGTACAATGAGCAGTTCTTC.

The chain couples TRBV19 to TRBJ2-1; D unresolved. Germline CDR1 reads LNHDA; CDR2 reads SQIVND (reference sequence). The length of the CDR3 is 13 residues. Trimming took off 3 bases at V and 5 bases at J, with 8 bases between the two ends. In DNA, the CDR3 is TGTGCCAGTAGTATGTTAGGGCACAATGAGCAGTTCTTC. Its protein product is CASSMLGHNEQFF.

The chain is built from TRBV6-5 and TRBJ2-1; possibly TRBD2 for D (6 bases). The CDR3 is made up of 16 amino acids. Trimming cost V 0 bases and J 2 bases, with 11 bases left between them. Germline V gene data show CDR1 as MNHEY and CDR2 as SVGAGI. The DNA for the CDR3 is TGTGCCAGCAGTTACTCTGGGATAGCGGCCTACAATGAGCAGTTCTTC. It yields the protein CASSYSGIAAYNEQFF.

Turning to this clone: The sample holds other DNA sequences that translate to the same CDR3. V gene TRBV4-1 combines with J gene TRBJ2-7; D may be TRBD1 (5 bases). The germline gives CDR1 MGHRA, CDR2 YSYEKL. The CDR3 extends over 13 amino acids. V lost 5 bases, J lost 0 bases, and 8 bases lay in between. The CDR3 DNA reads TGCGCCAGCAGCTCACAGGTCTCCTACGAGCAGTACTTC. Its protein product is CASSSQVSYEQYF.

Written as DNA, the CDR3 is TGCGCCAGCAGTGAAAGGCAGTCCTACGAGCAGTACTTC. Its protein is CASSERQSYEQYF. The chain uses TRBV10-1 and TRBJ2-7; unclear D gene. The ends were cut back, 3 bases at V and 1 base at J, with 7 bases in the middle. Germline CDR1 is WNHNN and CDR2 is SYGVQD (reference sequence). The length of the CDR3 is 13 residues.

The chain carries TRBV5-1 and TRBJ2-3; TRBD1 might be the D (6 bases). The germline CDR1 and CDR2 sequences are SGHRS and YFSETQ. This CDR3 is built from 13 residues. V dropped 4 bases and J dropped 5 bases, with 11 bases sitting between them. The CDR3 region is CASSTTRGDTQYF. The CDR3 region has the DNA TGCGCCAGCAGCACGACCAGGGGAGATACGCAGTATTTT.